The 25 T cell receptor beta chains below come from one sample, sequenced in a study of Ad26.COV2.S vaccination and SARS-CoV-2 variants. The repertoire was sequenced with immunoSEQ multiplex PCR; TCRdb's copy has only in-frame clones and lacks some. Of about 440,000 clones listed, roughly 91% were seen once; the top ten hold approximately 4.3%. As to treatment: around 19 received Ad26.COV2.S at low or high dose, single or two shots; 5 received placebo; per-sample allocation not given. It was on day 63 after the first vaccine or placebo injection that samples were taken. This specimen consisted of peripheral blood, obtained in a trial of Ad26.COV2.S vaccine versus placebo. The source is a person between 18 and 65 years old who received the Ad26.COV2.S COVID-19 vaccine or a placebo.

This clone was detected only once. The chain is built from TRBV7-2 and TRBJ2-3; possibly TRBD2 for D (5 bases). The CDR3 has 14 residues. Trimming left V 1 base short and J 4 bases short, with 9 bases between. CDR1 is SGHTA and CDR2 is FQGNSA in the germline V gene. CDR3 loop: CASSLVSDADTQYF. For the CDR3, the DNA is TGTGCCAGCAGCTTAGTTAGCGATGCAGATACGCAGTATTTT.

The CDR3 sequence: CASSRDWPGEQYF. The CDR3 DNA follows: TGTGCCAGCAGTCGGGACTGGCCTGGGGAGCAGTACTTC. The chain couples TRBV6-5 to TRBJ2-7; tentatively, D is TRBD2 (6 bases). The CDR3 has 13 residues. The V and J ends lost 5 bases and 7 bases respectively, with 15 bases between them. Germline V gene sequence: CDR1 MNHEY, CDR2 SVGAGI.

The rearrangement joins TRBV15 to TRBJ2-7; TRBD2 is a possible D gene (6 bases). Germline lookup yields CDR1 LNHNV and CDR2 YYDKDF (reference sequence). This CDR3 is 17 amino acids long. V was trimmed by 1 base and J by 1 base, leaving 17 bases between them. The CDR3 is CATSRGSGLLFSYEQYF. CDR3 bases: TGTGCCACCAGCAGAGGATCGGGACTGCTCTTTTCCTACGAGCAGTACTTC.

The chain couples TRBV23-1 to TRBJ2-5, with 7 bases identical to TRBD1. TRBV23-1 is assigned to the ORF class and has an uncertain function. This CDR3 is built from 18 residues. The J segment lost 1 base and the V segment lost 7 bases, leaving 18 bases of the junction unmatched. The CDR3 nucleotides read TGCGCCAGCATTGAAACCTACAAAGGGGGCAGAATCCAAGAGACCCAGTACTTC. Translation gives CASIETYKGGRIQETQYF.

The J gene is TRBJ2-7, the V gene TRBV2, with a possible D match to TRBD2 (6 bases). Trimming took 4 bases from V and 5 from J, leaving 27 bases between them. The germline V gene encodes CDR1 SNHLY and CDR2 FYNNEI. The CDR3 spans 18 residues. CDR3 coding DNA: TGTGCCAGCAGTGTTGGAGGGACGTTTGAGTTTAATGTGGACGAGCAGTACTTC. As protein: CASSVGGTFEFNVDEQYF.

The chain carries TRBV3-1 (or the pseudogene TRBV3-2) and TRBJ2-7, with D perhaps matching TRBD1 (6 bases). CDR1 is LGHDT, CDR2 YNNKEL, per germline (reference sequence). The CDR3 length is 13 residues. With 1 base removed from V and 3 bases from J, the gap between germline ends came to 7 bases. The CDR3 bases are TGTGCCAGCAGCCAAGTAGGGGGCTACGAGCAGTACTTC. Protein sequence: CASSQVGGYEQYF.

This clone showed up just a few times. This chain links TRBV7-9 with TRBJ2-1, with unresolved D. The CDR3 loop spans 13 amino acids. V was cut by 2 bases and J by 9 bases, with 11 bases left in between. The germline CDR1 and CDR2 sequences are SEHNR and FQNEAQ (reference sequence). The CDR3 coding sequence is TGTGCCAGCAGCTTAACTGACGGTAGTGAGCAGTTCTTC. Amino acid sequence: CASSLTDGSEQFF.

V and J are TRBV28 and TRBJ1-5; 8 bases agree with TRBD1. CDR3 length equals 15 residues. CDR1 MDHEN and CDR2 SYDVKM come from the germline V gene. V lost 3 bases and J lost 1; bases outside the gene matches: 2. The CDR3 DNA follows: TGTGCCAGCAGTTTCCGACAGGGGAGCAATCAGCCCCAGCATTTT. Residues: CASSFRQGSNQPQHF.

The chain recombines TRBV9 with TRBJ1-1; TRBD1 matches 11 bases. The CDR3 is 17 amino acids. Germline lookup yields CDR1 SGDLS and CDR2 YYNGEE. Unmatched junction bases numbered 5, after V lost 0 bases and J lost 1 base. Here the CDR3 DNA reads TGTGCCAGCAGCGTAGGGACAGGGGGCCACCCGAACACTGAAGCTTTCTTT. Translated, it gives CASSVGTGGHPNTEAFF.

This chain joins TRBV27 and TRBJ2-3; 11 positions match TRBD2. J gave up 5 bases and V 6 bases, and 7 bases lay outside the gene matches. Germline values: CDR1 MNHEY, CDR2 SMNVEV (reference sequence). This CDR3 contains 15 residues. CDR3: CASSKLAGVGDTQYF. CDR3 DNA sequence: TGTGCCAGCAGCAAACTAGCGGGAGTAGGAGATACGCAGTATTTT.

The rearrangement uses TRBV7-8 and TRBJ2-6; 8 bases align to TRBD1. The CDR3 runs 19 residues. Germline trimming cut 3 bases from V and 0 bases from J; bases unmatched to any gene: 10. Germline lookup yields CDR1 SGHVS and CDR2 FQNEAQ. CDR3 region: CASSFPGQGGPSGANVLTF. CDR3 DNA sequence: TGTGCCAGCAGCTTCCCTGGACAGGGAGGACCCTCTGGGGCCAACGTCCTGACTTTC.

The chain employs TRBV5-6 and TRBJ2-7; unclear D gene. The CDR3 totals 12 residues. Germline CDR1 is SGHDT and CDR2 is YYEEEE. V was pared by 0 bases and J by 7 bases, with 8 bases between. The CDR3 DNA reads as TGTGCCAGCAGCTTGGGGGCTTGGGAGCAGTACTTC. Translated, it gives CASSLGAWEQYF. The full variable domain, rest sourced from reference TRBV5-6 and TRBJ2-7, is DAGVTQSPTHLIKTRGQQVTLRCSPKSGHDTVSWYQQALGQGPQFIFQYYEEEERQRGNFPDRFSGHQFPNYSSELNVNALLLGDSALYLCASSLGAWEQYFGPGTRLTVT.

This chain links TRBV29-1 with TRBJ1-1; D possibly corresponds to TRBD1 (5 bases). The CDR3 has 13 amino acids. Looked up from germline, CDR1 is SQVTM and CDR2 is ANQGSEA. Trimming took 6 bases from V and 4 from J, leaving 15 bases between them. Written as DNA, the CDR3 is TGCAGCGTCGCAGGGAGAGGAGTCACTGAAGCTTTCTTT. Amino acids: CSVAGRGVTEAFF.

The rearrangement uses TRBV28 and TRBJ1-2; possibly TRBD1 for D (5 bases). This CDR3 region has 16 residues. V lost 6 bases, J lost 3 bases, and 20 bases lay in between. Germline CDR1 is MDHEN and CDR2 is SYDVKM. In nucleotides, the CDR3 is TGTGCCAGCAGCCCGAGCTGGGACCAAGGCTACTATGGCTACACCTTC. Translated, it gives CASSPSWDQGYYGYTF.

The rearrangement uses TRBV28 and TRBJ1-2; D remains unclear. Germline CDR1 MDHEN, CDR2 SYDVKM. The V gene lost 4 bases and the J gene lost 1 base, with 13 bases spanning the gap. This CDR3 has 15 residues. The CDR3 sequence is CASSSWGSGNYGYTF. The CDR3, as DNA: TGTGCCAGCAGTTCTTGGGGATCGGGTAACTATGGCTACACCTTC.

The rearrangement uses TRBV11-2 and TRBJ2-5, with 9 bases aligning to TRBD1. Germline CDR1 is SGHAT and CDR2 is FQNNGV. V shed 5 bases and J 2 bases; nucleotides not matched to a gene: 9. The CDR3 length is 16 residues. The CDR3 coding sequence is TGTGCCAGCAGCCACCCCCGGGACAGGGCGCAAGAGACCCAGTACTTC. It codes for CASSHPRDRAQETQYF. Filled out from reference TRBV11-2 and TRBJ2-5, the complete variable domain reads EAGVAQSPRYKIIEKRQSVAFWCNPISGHATLYWYQQILGQGPKLLIQFQNNGVVDDSQLPKDRFSAERLKGVDSTLKIQPAKLEDSAVYLCASSHPRDRAQETQYFGPGTRLLVL.

The CDR3 loop is CASSLAGPGDSQPQHF. The CDR3 DNA follows: TGTGCCAGCAGCTTAGCGGGACCCGGAGACAGCCAGCCCCAGCATTTT. The chain is built from TRBV7-9 and TRBJ1-5, with D possibly TRBD1 on 5 matching bases. Trimming left V 0 bases short and J 7 bases short, with 16 bases between. CDR1 and CDR2 from the germline V gene are SEHNR and FQNEAQ (reference sequence). The length of the CDR3 is 16 residues.

A remark on this clone: This CDR3 is also generated by other DNA sequences in the sample. The chain is built from TRBV7-3 and TRBJ1-1; TRBD1 aligns across 8 bases. The CDR3 covers 13 residues. Germline loops: CDR1 SGHTA, CDR2 FQGTGA. Trimming took 4 bases from V and 5 from J; bases not matched to a gene: 3. The CDR3 DNA reads TGTGCCAGCAGCTCACAGGGGGGGACTGAAGCTTTCTTT. Amino acid sequence: CASSSQGGTEAFF. The variable domain in full, with the rest retrieved from reference TRBV7-3 and TRBJ1-1, is GAGVSQTPSNKVTEKGKYVELRCDPISGHTALYWYRQSLGQGPEFLIYFQGTGAADDSGLPNDRFFAVRPEGSVSTLKIQRTERGDSAVYLCASSSQGGTEAFFGQGTRLTVV.

This clone was detected only a few times. The chain joins TRBV7-2 to TRBJ2-1, with TRBD2 identical over 12 bases. CDR1 is SGHTA, CDR2 FQGNSA, per germline. V lost 0 bases to trimming and J lost 6 bases; unmatched junction nucleotides: 0. The CDR3 runs 15 residues. The CDR3 DNA reads TGTGCCAGCAGCTTAGCGGGACTAGCGGGCAATGAGCAGTTCTTC. Translated: CASSLAGLAGNEQFF.

The chain couples TRBV7-9 to TRBJ2-7; a possible D gene is TRBD2 (6 bases). The CDR3 extends over 16 amino acids. V shed 5 bases and J shed 0 bases, with 17 bases lying between them. The germline CDR1 and CDR2 sequences are SEHNR and FQNEAQ (reference sequence). CDR3 sequence reads: CASSPGSSGPSYEQYF. The CDR3 region has the DNA TGTGCCAGCAGCCCAGGCAGCAGCGGGCCCTCCTACGAGCAGTACTTC. Filled out from reference TRBV7-9 and TRBJ2-7, the complete variable domain reads DTGVSQNPRHKITKRGQNVTFRCDPISEHNRLYWYRQTLGQGPEFLTYFQNEAQLEKSRLLSDRFSAERPKGSFSTLEIQRTEQGDSAMYLCASSPGSSGPSYEQYFGPGTRLTVT.

This chain links TRBV20-1 with TRBJ2-1; no definite D call. The germline gives CDR1 DFQATT, CDR2 SNEGSKA (reference sequence). The CDR3 is made up of 11 amino acids. The ends were cut back, 5 bases at V and 5 bases at J, with 7 bases in the middle. Here the CDR3 reads CSAFPDNEQFF. The CDR3 coding sequence is TGCAGTGCTTTTCCGGACAATGAGCAGTTCTTC.

The chain uses TRBV28 and TRBJ1-1; D might be TRBD1 (6 bases). From germline, CDR1 is MDHEN and CDR2 SYDVKM. The length of the CDR3 is 15 residues. The germline V and J ends were trimmed by 4 bases and 0 bases, with 12 bases remaining between them. CDR3 sequence: CASSSLTGMNTEAFF. CDR3 bases: TGTGCCAGCAGTTCTTTGACAGGCATGAACACTGAAGCTTTCTTT.

The chain combines TRBV11-1 with TRBJ2-7; TRBD1 might be the D (5 bases). Germline V lookup: CDR1 SGHAT, CDR2 FQDESV (reference sequence). There are 14 residues in the CDR3. V lost 3 bases and J lost 6, with 15 bases in between. The CDR3 DNA sequence: TGTGCCAGCAGCTTTGCGGAAGGGGCGTTCGAGCAGTACTTC. Translated: CASSFAEGAFEQYF. Filled out from reference TRBV11-1 and TRBJ2-7, the complete variable domain reads EAEVAQSPRYKITEKSQAVAFWCDPISGHATLYWYRQILGQGPELLVQFQDESVVDDSQLPKDRFSAERLKGVDSTLKIQPAELGDSAMYLCASSFAEGAFEQYFGPGTRLTVT.

The gene calls are TRBV27 and TRBJ2-2; 9 positions match TRBD2. V shed 2 bases, J shed 4 bases, and the junction held 5 bases outside the gene matches. The CDR3 extends over 16 amino acids. Germline V gives CDR1 MNHEY, CDR2 SMNVEV (reference sequence). The CDR3: CASSLIAGEFTGELFF. The CDR3 DNA follows: TGTGCCAGCAGTTTAATAGCGGGAGAATTCACCGGGGAGCTGTTTTTT.

The V and J genes are TRBV6-2 or TRBV6-3 and TRBJ2-7; D is unclear. Trimming took 0 bases from V and 3 from J, leaving 3 bases between them. Looked up from germline, CDR1 is MNHEY and CDR2 is SVGEGT. The CDR3 runs to 12 residues. The CDR3 is CASSYSFYEQYF. CDR3 DNA: TGTGCCAGCAGTTACTCGTTCTACGAGCAGTACTTC.